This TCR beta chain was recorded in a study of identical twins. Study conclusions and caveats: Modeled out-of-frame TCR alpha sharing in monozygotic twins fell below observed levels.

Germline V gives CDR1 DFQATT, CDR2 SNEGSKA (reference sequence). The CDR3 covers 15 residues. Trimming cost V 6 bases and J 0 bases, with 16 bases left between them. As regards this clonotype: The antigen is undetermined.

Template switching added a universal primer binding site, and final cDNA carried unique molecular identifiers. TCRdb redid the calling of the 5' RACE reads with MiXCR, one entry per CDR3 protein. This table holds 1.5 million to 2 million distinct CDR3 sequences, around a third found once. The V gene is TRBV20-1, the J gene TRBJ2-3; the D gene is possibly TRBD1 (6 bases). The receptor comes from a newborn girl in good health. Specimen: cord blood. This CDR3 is CSAGGQSSSTDTQYF. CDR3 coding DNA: TGCAGTGCCGGCGGACAGTCCTCTAGCACAGATACGCAGTATTTT.